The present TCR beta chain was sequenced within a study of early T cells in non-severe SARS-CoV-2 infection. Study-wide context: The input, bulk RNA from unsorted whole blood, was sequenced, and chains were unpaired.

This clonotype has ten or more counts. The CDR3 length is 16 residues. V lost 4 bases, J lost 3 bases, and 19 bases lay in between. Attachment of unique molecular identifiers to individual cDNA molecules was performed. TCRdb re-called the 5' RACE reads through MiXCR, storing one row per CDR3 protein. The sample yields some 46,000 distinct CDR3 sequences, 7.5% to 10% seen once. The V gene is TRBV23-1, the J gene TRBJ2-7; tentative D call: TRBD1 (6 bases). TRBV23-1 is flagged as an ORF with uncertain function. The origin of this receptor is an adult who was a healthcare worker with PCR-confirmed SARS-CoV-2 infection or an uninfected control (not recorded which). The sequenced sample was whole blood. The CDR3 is CASSPLHPGHIYEQYF. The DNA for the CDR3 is TGCGCCAGCAGTCCGTTACATCCGGGACACATCTACGAGCAGTACTTC.